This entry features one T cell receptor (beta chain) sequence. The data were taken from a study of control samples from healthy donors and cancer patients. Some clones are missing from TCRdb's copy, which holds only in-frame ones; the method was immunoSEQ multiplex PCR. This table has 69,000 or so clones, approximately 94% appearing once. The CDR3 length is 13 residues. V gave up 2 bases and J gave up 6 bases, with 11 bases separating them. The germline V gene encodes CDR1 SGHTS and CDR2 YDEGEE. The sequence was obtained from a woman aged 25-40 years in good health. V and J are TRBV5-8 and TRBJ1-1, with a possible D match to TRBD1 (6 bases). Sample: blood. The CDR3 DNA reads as TGTGCCAGCAGCTTTCCAGGGGACCCTGAAGCTTTCTTT. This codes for CASSFPGDPEAFF.